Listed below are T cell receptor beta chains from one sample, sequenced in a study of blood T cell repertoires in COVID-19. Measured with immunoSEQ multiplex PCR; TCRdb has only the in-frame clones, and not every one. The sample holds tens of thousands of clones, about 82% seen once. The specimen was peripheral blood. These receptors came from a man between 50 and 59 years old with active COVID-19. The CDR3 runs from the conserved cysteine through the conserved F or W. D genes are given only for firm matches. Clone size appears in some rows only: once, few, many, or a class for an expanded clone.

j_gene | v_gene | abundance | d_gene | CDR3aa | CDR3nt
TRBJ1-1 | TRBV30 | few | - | CAWSVSDGTRLRF | TGTGCCTGGAGTGTGAGTGATGGGACAAGGCTTCGCTTT
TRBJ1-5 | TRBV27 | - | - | CASSTIRDISYRYGNQPQHF | TGTGCCAGCAGTACCATACGGGACATCAGTTATCGATACGGCAATCAGCCCCAGCATTTT
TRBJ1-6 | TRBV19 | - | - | CASNLQENSPLHF | TGTGCCAGTAACTTACAGGAGAATTCACCCCTCCACTTT
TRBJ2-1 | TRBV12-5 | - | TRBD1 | CASGNRDRVYNEQFF | TGTGCTAGTGGTAACCGGGACAGGGTCTACAATGAGCAGTTCTTC
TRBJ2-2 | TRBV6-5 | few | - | CASRPGLTNTGELFF | TGTGCCAGCAGGCCGGGACTTACGAACACCGGGGAGCTGTTTTTT
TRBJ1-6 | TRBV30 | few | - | CAWSVGGPSPLHF | TGTGCCTGGAGTGTAGGAGGACCTTCACCCCTCCACTTT
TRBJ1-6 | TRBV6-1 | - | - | CASSESRGRSPLHF | TGTGCCAGCAGTGAATCCAGGGGTCGGTCACCCCTCCACTTT
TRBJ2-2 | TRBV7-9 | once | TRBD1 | CASSRRTGITGELFF | TGTGCCAGCAGCCGGCGGACAGGGATCACCGGGGAGCTGTTTTTT
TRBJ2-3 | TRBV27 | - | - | CASSSLTRRADTQYF | TGTGCCAGCAGTTCGCTCACTAGGAGGGCAGATACGCAGTATTTT
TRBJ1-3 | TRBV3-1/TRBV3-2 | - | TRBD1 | CASSHHQTGAGNTIYF | TGTGCCAGCAGCCACCATCAGACAGGGGCAGGAAACACCATATATTTT
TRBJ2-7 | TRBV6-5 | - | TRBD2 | CASRVGTSGAYEQYF | TGTGCCAGCAGGGTTGGGACTAGCGGGGCCTACGAGCAGTACTTC
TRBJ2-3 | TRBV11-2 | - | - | CASSLFTAASDTQYF | TGTGCCAGCAGCTTATTCACAGCAGCCTCAGATACGCAGTATTTT
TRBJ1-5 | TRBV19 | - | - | CASSPRSGAAQPQHF | TGTGCCAGTAGTCCCCGCAGCGGGGCCGCTCAGCCCCAGCATTTT
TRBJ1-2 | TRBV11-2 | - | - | CASSTPGSGGYTF | TGTGCCAGCAGCACCCCAGGGTCTGGGGGCTACACCTTC
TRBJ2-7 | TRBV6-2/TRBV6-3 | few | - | CASSWGTSSYEQYF | TGTGCCAGCAGTTGGGGCACGAGCTCCTACGAGCAGTACTTC
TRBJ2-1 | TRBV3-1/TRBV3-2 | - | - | CASSQDRRSEQFF | TGTGCCAGCAGCCAAGATCGAAGGAGCGAGCAGTTCTTC
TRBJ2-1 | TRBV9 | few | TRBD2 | CASSRAGGSYNEQFF | TGTGCCAGCAGCCGAGCGGGGGGCTCCTACAATGAGCAGTTCTTC
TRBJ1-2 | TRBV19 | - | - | CASGGTHPNYGYTF | TGTGCCAGTGGGGGGACCCACCCGAACTATGGCTACACCTTC
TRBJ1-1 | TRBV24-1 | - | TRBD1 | CATSDWTGGEAFF | TGTGCCACCAGTGACTGGACAGGGGGAGAAGCTTTCTTT
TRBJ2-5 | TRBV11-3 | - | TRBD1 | CASSSHRGAETQYF | TGTGCCAGCAGCTCCCACAGGGGCGCGGAGACCCAGTACTTC
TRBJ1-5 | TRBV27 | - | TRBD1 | CASSSGQGLQPQHF | TGTGCCAGCAGTTCCGGACAGGGGCTTCAGCCCCAGCATTTT
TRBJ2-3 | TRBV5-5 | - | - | CASSLQAPSTDTQYF | TGTGCCAGCAGCTTACAGGCGCCTAGCACAGATACGCAGTATTTT
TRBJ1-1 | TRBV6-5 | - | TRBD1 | CASRHAGQGGRTFF | TGTGCCAGCAGGCATGCGGGACAGGGGGGTCGTACTTTCTTT
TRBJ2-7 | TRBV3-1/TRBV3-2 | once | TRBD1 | CASSPMTGAYEQYF | TGTGCCAGCAGCCCCATGACAGGGGCCTACGAGCAGTACTTC
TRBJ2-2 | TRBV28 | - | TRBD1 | CASKGDRGELDTGELFF | TGTGCCAGCAAGGGAGACAGGGGTGAATTGGACACCGGGGAGCTGTTTTTT
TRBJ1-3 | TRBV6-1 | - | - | CASSESWALSGNTIYF | TGTGCCAGCAGTGAATCCTGGGCCCTCTCTGGAAACACCATATATTTT
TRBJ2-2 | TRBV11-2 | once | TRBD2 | CASSLTSGGAFRTGELFF | TGTGCCAGCAGCCTTACTAGCGGGGGGGCTTTTCGCACCGGGGAGCTGTTTTTT
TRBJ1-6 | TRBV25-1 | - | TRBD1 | CASSPQGAYNSPLHF | TGTGCCAGCAGTCCGCAGGGGGCATATAATTCACCCCTCCACTTT
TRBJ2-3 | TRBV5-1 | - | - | CASSLVETTDTQYF | TGCGCCAGCAGCTTGGTAGAAACCACAGATACGCAGTATTTT
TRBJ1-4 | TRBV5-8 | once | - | CASSFVPGGEKLFF | TGTGCCAGCAGCTTCGTCCCAGGAGGAGAAAAACTGTTTTTT
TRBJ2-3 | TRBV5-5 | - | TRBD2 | CASSLSGGTDTQYF | TGTGCCAGCAGCTTGAGCGGGGGAACAGATACGCAGTATTTT
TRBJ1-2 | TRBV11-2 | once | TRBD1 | CASSLEVTGGDGYTF | TGTGCCAGCAGCTTAGAGGTGACAGGGGGCGATGGCTACACCTTC
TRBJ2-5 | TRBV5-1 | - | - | CASSLSRGDETQYF | TGCGCCAGCAGCTTGAGCAGGGGGGACGAGACCCAGTACTTC
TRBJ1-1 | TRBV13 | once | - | CASSLFWDSSRGVTEAFF | TGTGCCAGCAGCTTATTCTGGGATTCATCCAGGGGTGTCACTGAAGCTTTCTTT
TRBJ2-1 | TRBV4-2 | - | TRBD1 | CASSQDPGTDNEQFF | TGTGCCAGCAGCCAAGATCCCGGGACAGACAATGAGCAGTTCTTC
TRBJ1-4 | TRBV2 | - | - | CASGSVSIQEKLFF | TGTGCCAGCGGGTCCGTGTCGATACAGGAAAAACTGTTTTTT
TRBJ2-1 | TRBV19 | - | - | CASSRASSYNEQFF | TGTGCCAGTAGTAGAGCTAGCTCCTACAATGAGCAGTTCTTC
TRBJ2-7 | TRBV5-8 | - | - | CASSEQGRAYEQYF | TGTGCCAGCAGCGAGCAGGGAAGAGCCTACGAGCAGTACTTC
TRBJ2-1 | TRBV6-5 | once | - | CASSYSREPNNEQFF | TGTGCCAGCAGTTACTCCCGGGAGCCGAACAATGAGCAGTTCTTC
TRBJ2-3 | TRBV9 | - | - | CASSVTVSPDTQYF | TGTGCCAGCAGCGTAACGGTTAGCCCAGATACGCAGTATTTT
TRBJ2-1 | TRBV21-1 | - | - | CASSKALMNRLALTIYNEQFF | TGTGCCAGCAGCAAAGCGCTGATGAACAGACTAGCGCTTACCATTTACAATGAGCAGTTCTTC
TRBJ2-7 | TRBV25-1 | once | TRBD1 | CASSDQGTGSSYEQYF | TGTGCCAGCAGTGATCAAGGGACAGGAAGCTCCTACGAGCAGTACTTC
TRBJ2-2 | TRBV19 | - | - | CASSRRQSTGELFF | TGTGCCAGTAGTAGACGACAGAGCACCGGGGAGCTGTTTTTT
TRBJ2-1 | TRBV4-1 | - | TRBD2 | CASSLSTSGILGNEQFF | TGCGCCAGCAGCCTATCGACTAGCGGGATTCTCGGCAATGAGCAGTTCTTC
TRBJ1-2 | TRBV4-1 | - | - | CASSQGFDRFYGYTF | TGCGCCAGCAGCCAAGGGTTTGACAGGTTCTATGGCTACACCTTC